What follows describes a single T cell receptor beta chain. The data originate from a study of blood T cell repertoires in COVID-19. Germline V lookup: CDR1 LGHDT, CDR2 YNNKEL (reference sequence). The CDR3 extends over 15 amino acids. V lost 1 base, J lost 4 bases, and 11 bases lay in between. In the authors' workflow: Nucleated cell counts were estimated from reference gene primer amplification. The data were produced by immunoSEQ multiplex PCR, yet TCRdb's version contains in-frame clones alone and is incomplete. D and trimming were read from the DNA, whereas the V and J calls and clone size are those reported in that table. The sample lists around 100,000 clones; approximately 89% were seen once.

The sequence came from a woman aged 60-70 years with COVID-19, enrolled during active disease. The chain employs TRBV3-1 (or the pseudogene TRBV3-2) and TRBJ1-5; the D is unclear. The specimen was peripheral blood. CDR3 loop: CASSQAFGGNQPQHF. The CDR3 DNA is TGTGCCAGCAGCCAAGCTTTTGGAGGAAATCAGCCCCAGCATTTT.